This T cell receptor beta chain was captured in a study of blood T cell repertoires in COVID-19 (dated by TCRdb to 2020 to 2021). For context, the study as a whole: Samples from collaborators originated in the United States, Italy and Spain and spanned both the acute and convalescent phases of COVID-19. The prospective study material was composed of cDNA or gDNA derived from T cells, B-cell-depleted T cells, or PBMCs. The dataset comprised deeply sampled blood TCRbeta repertoires from subjects exposed to, actively infected with, or recovered from COVID-19. A freely available public database, intended as a resource for researchers studying the immune response to SARS-CoV-2, is where the repertoires were released. The samples were drawn from two sources: the first 160 participants of the ongoing ImmuneRACE study, and 1,200 or so subjects contributed by 6 global collaborators. The sample metadata nearly always contained a de-identified subject ID, COVID-19 status, age in years and sex. Where HLA class I and class II types were available, the types were taken from metadata supplied by the sample provider, not from assay-based typing.

Points on this clone: Its target antigen remains unknown. Base-call qualities are not available, and no considerably larger clone is one nucleotide away.

Ends trimmed: V by 4 bases, J by 13 bases; bases unmatched to a gene: 2. CDR3 length: 11 amino acids, cysteine to phenylalanine. Only the CDR3 part of the read is kept: 33 bases, read in frame from the first base. CDR1 is given as MNHEY and CDR2 as SVGAGI, both from the germline V gene. What the study reported, not specific to this receptor: The quantity of clinical and demographic metadata differed by source and by participant and was supplied without curation.

TCRbeta CDR3 regions were amplified from genomic DNA using the immunoSEQ Assay, a bias-controlled multiplex PCR. Under the source paper's analysis protocol: Within the assay, amplification of reference gene primers was used to estimate how many nucleated cells each sample contained. Sequence reads were collapsed and filtered to measure the absolute abundance of every unique TCRbeta CDR3 rearrangement. Productive Simpson clonality was computed per sample as the square root of Simpson's diversity index over productive rearrangements. In TCRdb, the immuneACCESS table is reduced to in-frame sequences with V and J assigned. These tables do not hold every clone; where another copy was compared, an unresolved V gene accounts for under half, and the others remain unexplained. V, J and clone size reflect that table, while D and trimming were determined from the DNA. Here the sample has over 250,000 clones; 75% to 90% occur a single time. The ten top clones hold 9.5% to 13% of the sample.

One collaborating source in Seattle enrolled patients while the patients were actively infected and followed the patients over time throughout the course of disease. Whole blood was collected in K2EDTA tubes by collaborating institutions according to the institutions' own protocols. For TCRbeta analysis, collaborators shipped samples as frozen whole blood, isolated PBMCs, or DNA extracted from either of those sample types. This TCR came from a woman aged 70-85 years with COVID-19, enrolled during active disease. The sequence links TRBV6-5 to TRBJ2-1; the junction holds 9 bases that match TRBD2. Sequenced material: peripheral blood. At the DNA level, the sequence is TGTGCCAGCAGTTCCGGGACTAGCCAGTTCTTC. It translates as CASSSGTSQFF.